The 7 T cell receptor beta chains in this list originate from one sample, sequenced in a study. Cells sorted as Tregs were CD4+, CD25+ and CD127-/low. TCRdb re-analysed the 5' RACE reads in MiXCR, keeping a single row per CDR3 protein. The sample holds several thousand distinct CDR3 sequences, less than 40% seen once. Sequenced: Tregs sorted from blood. The source is a female donor with breast cancer.

The gene calls are TRBV30 and TRBJ1-5; 7 bases align to TRBD1. V lost 5 bases to trimming and J lost 2 bases; unmatched junction nucleotides: 3. Per germline, CDR1 GTSNPN and CDR2 SVGIG (reference sequence). The CDR3 totals 13 residues. The CDR3 reads CAWAGQGNQPQHF. DNA for the CDR3: TGTGCCTGGGCAGGACAGGGCAATCAGCCCCAGCATTTT.

There are a few counts of this clonotype. This chain uses TRBV6-1 with TRBJ2-3; D is uncertain. Germline CDR1 MNHNS, CDR2 SASEGT. CDR3 length: 12 amino acids. Deletions cut 6 bases from V and 6 bases from J, with 10 bases between. The CDR3 loop reads CASRELSDTQYF. The CDR3 DNA follows: TGTGCCAGCAGAGAACTAAGTGATACGCAGTATTTT.

The chain joins TRBV30 to TRBJ2-7; 10 bases agree with TRBD2. J gave up 5 bases and V 0 bases, and 4 bases lay outside the gene matches. Germline V gene data show CDR1 as GTSNPN and CDR2 as SVGIG (reference sequence). CDR3 length: 14 amino acids. CDR3 amino acids: CAWSVGLALHEQYF. Here the CDR3 DNA reads TGTGCCTGGAGTGTGGGACTAGCGTTGCACGAGCAGTACTTC.

On this clonotype itself: This may be a read error, as it is one base from a much larger clone. This likely comes from a read error, as the CDR3 has no conserved phenylalanine or tryptophan at its end. The genes are TRBV29-1 and TRBJ2-5; D may be TRBD2 (7 bases). The CDR3 runs to 13 residues. V lost 7 bases to trimming and J lost 5 bases, with 17 bases between them. The germline CDR1 and CDR2 sequences are SQVTM and ANQGSEA. The CDR3 loop is CSALGAGAETQYS. CDR3 nucleotide sequence: TGCAGCGCCTTGGGGGCGGGAGCCGAGACCCAGTACTCC.

This clonotype was seen a handful of times. A much more abundant neighbour one base away suggests this may be a read error. It is likely a read error, because the conserved phenylalanine at the end of the CDR3 is missing. The chain couples TRBV20-1 to TRBJ2-1, with a weak D call TRBD2 (6 bases). This CDR3 comprises 11 residues. Trimming took off 5 bases at V and 13 bases at J, with 15 bases between the two ends. Germline V gene lookup returns CDR1 DFQATT and CDR2 SNEGSKA (reference sequence). The CDR3 sequence: CSAGGKGIQFS. DNA for the CDR3: TGCAGTGCTGGGGGGAAGGGGATACAGTTCTCC.

By proportion, this clonotype is medium-sized. The chain joins TRBV18 to TRBJ2-3; 9 bases are a match to TRBD1. The CDR3 extends over 16 amino acids. Germline CDR1 reads KGHSH; CDR2 reads LQKENI. V shed 3 bases and J 6 bases; nucleotides not matched to a gene: 10. CDR3 DNA sequence: TGTGCCAGCTCACCGCCGGGACAGGGCAGTTTGGATACGCAGTATTTT. Protein product: CASSPPGQGSLDTQYF.

This clonotype was seen more than once but under ten times. For the CDR3, the DNA is TGTGCCAGCATACGCGGGACAGGCTTAGCCAAAAACATTCAGTACTTC. Translating gives CASIRGTGLAKNIQYF. The genes are TRBV5-8 and TRBJ2-4, with 8 positions matching TRBD1. CDR3 size: 16 residues. J gave up 0 bases and V 6 bases, and 8 bases lay outside the gene matches. Germline V CDR1 and CDR2: SGHTS, YDEGEE.